A selection of T cell receptor beta chains follows, all from one sample in a study of STAT3 mutations in large granular lymphocyte leukemia. Clones were read by immunoSEQ multiplex PCR, and TCRdb kept only the in-frame ones, dropping some. The data show about 42,000 clones, about 81% seen once. Sequenced sample: PBMCs. The receptors here all came from a human donor with T large granular lymphocyte leukemia. Some clones in this sample may be carry-over from other donors' samples. The CDR3 runs from the conserved cysteine through the conserved F or W. Fields, in order: CDR3 DNA, CDR3 protein, J gene, V gene, clone size, D gene. The D gene is left open where the match is weak. Size tells how often a clone was seen (once, few, many) or the class of an expanded clone, and some rows leave it out.

DNA: TGTGCCAGTAGTATCGGAACATACTATGGCTACACCTTC
CDR3: CASSIGTYYGYTF
J: TRBJ1-2
V: TRBV19
size: NA
D: NA

DNA: TGTGCCAGCAGCCCAGGGAACAGGGAAGGCGAGCAGTACTTC
CDR3: CASSPGNREGEQYF
J: TRBJ2-7
V: TRBV7-8
size: NA
D: NA

DNA: TGTGCCAGCAGTTTCAGACAGTCATTTAGCTCTGGAAACACCATATATTTT
CDR3: CASSFRQSFSSGNTIYF
J: TRBJ1-3
V: TRBV28
size: NA
D: NA

DNA: TGCGCCAGCAGCCCAGACAGGGGGTCATCCTATAATTCACCCCTCCACTTT
CDR3: CASSPDRGSSYNSPLHF
J: TRBJ1-6
V: TRBV5-1
size: NA
D: TRBD1

DNA: TGTGCCAGCAGCCCGATTAGCGGGGGGGCCGTTGAGCAGTTCTTC
CDR3: CASSPISGGAVEQFF
J: TRBJ2-1
V: TRBV9
size: NA
D: TRBD2

DNA: TGTGCCAGCAGTACCGACAATCTTAACACCGGGGAGCTGTTTTTT
CDR3: CASSTDNLNTGELFF
J: TRBJ2-2
V: TRBV6-5
size: few
D: NA

DNA: TGTGCCAGCAGTCCCGGGGACATCTCTGGAAACACCATATATTTT
CDR3: CASSPGDISGNTIYF
J: TRBJ1-3
V: TRBV28
size: once
D: NA

DNA: TGCGCCAGCAGCCAAGATTTGAGCGGGGGGTTTCGGGAGACCCAGTACTTC
CDR3: CASSQDLSGGFRETQYF
J: TRBJ2-5
V: TRBV4-3
size: NA
D: TRBD2

DNA: TGTGCCAGCAGCCCCACAGGGGCCTTTACTAACTATGGCTACACCTTC
CDR3: CASSPTGAFTNYGYTF
J: TRBJ1-2
V: TRBV9
size: NA
D: TRBD1

DNA: TGTGCCAGCAGCCCCCGGGTCTATGGCTACACCTTC
CDR3: CASSPRVYGYTF
J: TRBJ1-2
V: TRBV11-2
size: NA
D: NA

DNA: TGCGCCAGCAGCCAAGATCTGAGCTCCTACAATGAGCAGTTCTTC
CDR3: CASSQDLSSYNEQFF
J: TRBJ2-1
V: TRBV4-1
size: NA
D: NA

DNA: TGCGCCAGCAGCGTACAGGGAGTTCACTCTGGAAACACCATATATTTT
CDR3: CASSVQGVHSGNTIYF
J: TRBJ1-3
V: TRBV4-1
size: NA
D: NA

DNA: TGTGCCAGCAGTTACTCTCATAAGACTAACACTGAAGCTTTCTTT
CDR3: CASSYSHKTNTEAFF
J: TRBJ1-1
V: TRBV6-6
size: NA
D: NA

DNA: TGTGCCAGCAGCTACAATAACTATGGCTACACCTTC
CDR3: CASSYNNYGYTF
J: TRBJ1-2
V: TRBV7-2
size: NA
D: NA

DNA: TGTGCCAGCAGCTTAACCGGGGGTACAGATACGCAGTATTTT
CDR3: CASSLTGGTDTQYF
J: TRBJ2-3
V: TRBV7-9
size: NA
D: NA

DNA: TGTGCCAGCAGCCCGGCGGCAGGGGGTAGGACAGATACGCAGTATTTT
CDR3: CASSPAAGGRTDTQYF
J: TRBJ2-3
V: TRBV9
size: NA
D: TRBD1

DNA: TGTGCCAGCAGCGGACTTAGCACAGATACGCAGTATTTT
CDR3: CASSGLSTDTQYF
J: TRBJ2-3
V: TRBV11-3
size: NA
D: NA

DNA: TGTGCCAGCTCCAACCTGGACTTTGAAAACACTGAAGCTTTCTTT
CDR3: CASSNLDFENTEAFF
J: TRBJ1-1
V: TRBV18
size: NA
D: NA